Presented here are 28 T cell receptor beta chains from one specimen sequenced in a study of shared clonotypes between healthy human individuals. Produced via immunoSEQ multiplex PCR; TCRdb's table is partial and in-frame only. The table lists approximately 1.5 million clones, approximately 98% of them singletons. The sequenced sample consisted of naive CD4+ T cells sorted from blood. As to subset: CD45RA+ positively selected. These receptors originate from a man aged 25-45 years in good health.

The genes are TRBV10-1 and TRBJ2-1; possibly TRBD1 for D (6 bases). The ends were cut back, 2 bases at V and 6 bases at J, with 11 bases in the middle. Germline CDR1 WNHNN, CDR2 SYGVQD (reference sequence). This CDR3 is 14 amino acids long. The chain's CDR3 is CASSEPGTRNEQFF. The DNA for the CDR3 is TGCGCCAGCAGTGAGCCCGGGACACGCAATGAGCAGTTCTTC.

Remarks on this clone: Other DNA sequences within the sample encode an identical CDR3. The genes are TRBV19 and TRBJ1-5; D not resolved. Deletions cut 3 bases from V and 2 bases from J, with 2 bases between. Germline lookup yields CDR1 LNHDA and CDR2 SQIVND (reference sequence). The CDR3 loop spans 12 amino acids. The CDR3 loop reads CASSMGNQPQHF. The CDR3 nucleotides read TGTGCCAGTAGTATGGGCAATCAGCCCCAGCATTTT.

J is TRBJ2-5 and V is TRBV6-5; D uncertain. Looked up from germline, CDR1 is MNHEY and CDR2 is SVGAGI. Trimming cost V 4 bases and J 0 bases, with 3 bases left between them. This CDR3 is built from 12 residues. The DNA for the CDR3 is TGTGCCAGCAGTTCGTACCAAGAGACCCAGTACTTC. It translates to CASSSYQETQYF.

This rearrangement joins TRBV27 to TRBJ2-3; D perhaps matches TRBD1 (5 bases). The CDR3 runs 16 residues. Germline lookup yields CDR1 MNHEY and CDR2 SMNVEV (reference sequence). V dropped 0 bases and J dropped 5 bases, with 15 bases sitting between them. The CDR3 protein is CASSLSGVRAIDTQYF. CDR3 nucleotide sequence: TGTGCCAGCAGTTTATCAGGGGTAAGGGCTATAGATACGCAGTATTTT.

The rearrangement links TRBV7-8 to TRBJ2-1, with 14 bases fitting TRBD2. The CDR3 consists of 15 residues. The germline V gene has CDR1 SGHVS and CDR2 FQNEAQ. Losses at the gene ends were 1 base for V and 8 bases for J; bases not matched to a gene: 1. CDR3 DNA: TGTGCCAGCAGCTTAGGGACTAGCGGGAGGTATGAGCAGTTCTTC. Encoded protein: CASSLGTSGRYEQFF.

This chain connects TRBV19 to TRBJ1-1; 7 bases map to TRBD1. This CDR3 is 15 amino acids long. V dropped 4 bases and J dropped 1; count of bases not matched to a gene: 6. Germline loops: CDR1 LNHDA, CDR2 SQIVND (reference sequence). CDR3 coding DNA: TGTGCCAGTAGTAGGGGACAGCGGAAGAACACTGAAGCTTTCTTT. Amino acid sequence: CASSRGQRKNTEAFF.

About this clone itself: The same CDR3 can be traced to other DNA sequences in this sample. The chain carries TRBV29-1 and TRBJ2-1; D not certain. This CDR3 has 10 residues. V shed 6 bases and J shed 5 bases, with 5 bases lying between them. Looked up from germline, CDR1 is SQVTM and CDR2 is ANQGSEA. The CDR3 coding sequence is TGCAGCGTCAGGAACAATGAGCAGTTCTTC. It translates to CSVRNNEQFF.

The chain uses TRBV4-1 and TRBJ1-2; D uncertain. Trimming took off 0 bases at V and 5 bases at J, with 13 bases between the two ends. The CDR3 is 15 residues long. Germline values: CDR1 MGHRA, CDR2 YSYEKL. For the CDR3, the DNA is TGCGCCAGCAGCCAAGAGATGATCCCGTCTTATGGCTACACCTTC. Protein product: CASSQEMIPSYGYTF.

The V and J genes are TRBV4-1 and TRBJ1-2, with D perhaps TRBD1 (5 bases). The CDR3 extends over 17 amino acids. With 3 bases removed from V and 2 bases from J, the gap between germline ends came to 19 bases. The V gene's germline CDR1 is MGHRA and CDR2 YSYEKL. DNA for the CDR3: TGCGCCAGCAGCCAGAAATTTCAGGGACGGGTGAACTATGGCTACACCTTC. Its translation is CASSQKFQGRVNYGYTF.

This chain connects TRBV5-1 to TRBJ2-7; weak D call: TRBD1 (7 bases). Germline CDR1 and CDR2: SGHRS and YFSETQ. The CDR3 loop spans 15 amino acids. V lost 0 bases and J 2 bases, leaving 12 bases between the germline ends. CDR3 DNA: TGCGCCAGCAGCTTGGACAGGGGCGGGACCTACGAGCAGTACTTC. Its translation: CASSLDRGGTYEQYF.

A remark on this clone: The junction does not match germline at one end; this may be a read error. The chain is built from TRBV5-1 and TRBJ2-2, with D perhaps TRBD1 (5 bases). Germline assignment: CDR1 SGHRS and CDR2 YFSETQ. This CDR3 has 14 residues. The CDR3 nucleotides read TGCGCCAGCACCCATCAGGGAAACACCAGGGAGCTGTTTTTT. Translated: CASTHQGNTRELFF.

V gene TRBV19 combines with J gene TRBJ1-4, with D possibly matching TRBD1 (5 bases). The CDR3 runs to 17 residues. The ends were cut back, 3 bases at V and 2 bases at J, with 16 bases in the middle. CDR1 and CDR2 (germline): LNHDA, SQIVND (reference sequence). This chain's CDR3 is CASSIRSGQATNEKLFF. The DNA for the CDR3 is TGTGCCAGTAGTATTCGGTCAGGGCAGGCGACTAATGAAAAACTGTTTTTT. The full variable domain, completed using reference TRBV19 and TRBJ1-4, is DGGITQSPKYLFRKEGQNVTLSCEQNLNHDAMYWYRQDPGQGLRLIYYSQIVNDFQKGDIAEGYSVSREKKESFPLTVTSAQKNPTAFYLCASSIRSGQATNEKLFFGSGTQLSVL.

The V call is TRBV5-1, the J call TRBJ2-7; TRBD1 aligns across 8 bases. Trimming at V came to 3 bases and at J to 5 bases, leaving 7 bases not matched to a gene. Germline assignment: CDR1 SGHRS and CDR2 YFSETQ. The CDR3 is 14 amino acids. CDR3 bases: TGCGCCAGCAGCTCTCCGGGACAGGCAAACGAGCAGTACTTC. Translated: CASSSPGQANEQYF.

CDR3 amino acids: CASSGPTGRNEKLFF. CDR3 DNA: TGTGCCAGCAGTGGCCCTACAGGGAGGAATGAAAAACTGTTTTTT. The chain links TRBV25-1 to TRBJ1-4; D is perhaps TRBD1 (6 bases). Germline loops: CDR1 MGHDK, CDR2 SYGVNS. The CDR3 loop spans 15 amino acids. V lost 4 bases, J lost 5 bases, and 14 bases lay in between.

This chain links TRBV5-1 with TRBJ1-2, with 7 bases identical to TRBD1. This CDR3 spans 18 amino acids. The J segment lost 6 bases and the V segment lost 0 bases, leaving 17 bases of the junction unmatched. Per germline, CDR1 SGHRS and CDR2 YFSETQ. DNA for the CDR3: TGCGCCAGCAGCTTGGGGGATTTTACAGGGGAAATTTCTGATGGCTACACCTTC. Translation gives CASSLGDFTGEISDGYTF.

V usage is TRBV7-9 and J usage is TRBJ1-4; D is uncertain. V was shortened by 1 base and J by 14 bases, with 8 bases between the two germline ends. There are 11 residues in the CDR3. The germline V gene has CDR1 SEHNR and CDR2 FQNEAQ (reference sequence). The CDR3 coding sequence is TGTGCCAGCAGCTTAGGTTTGTCGCTGTTTTTT. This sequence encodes CASSLGLSLFF.

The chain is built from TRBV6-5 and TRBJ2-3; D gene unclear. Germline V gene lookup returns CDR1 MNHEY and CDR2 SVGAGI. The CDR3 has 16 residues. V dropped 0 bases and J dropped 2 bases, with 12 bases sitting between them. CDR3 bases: TGTGCCAGCAGTTACTCGCTGCGGAGTTACACAGATACGCAGTATTTT. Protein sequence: CASSYSLRSYTDTQYF.

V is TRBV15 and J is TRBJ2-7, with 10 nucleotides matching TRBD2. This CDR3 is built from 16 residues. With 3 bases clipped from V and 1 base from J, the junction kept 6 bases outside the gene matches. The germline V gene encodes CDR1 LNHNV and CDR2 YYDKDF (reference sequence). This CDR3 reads CATSRTLAGASYEQYF. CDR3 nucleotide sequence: TGTGCCACCAGCAGGACTCTAGCGGGAGCGTCCTACGAGCAGTACTTC.

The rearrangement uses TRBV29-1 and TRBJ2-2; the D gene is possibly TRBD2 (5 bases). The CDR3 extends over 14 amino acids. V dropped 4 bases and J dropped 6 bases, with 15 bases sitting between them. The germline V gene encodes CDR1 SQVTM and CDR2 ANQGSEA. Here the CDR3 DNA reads TGCAGCGTTGGCGTCACGGGGTTGGCCGGGGAGCTGTTTTTT. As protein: CSVGVTGLAGELFF.

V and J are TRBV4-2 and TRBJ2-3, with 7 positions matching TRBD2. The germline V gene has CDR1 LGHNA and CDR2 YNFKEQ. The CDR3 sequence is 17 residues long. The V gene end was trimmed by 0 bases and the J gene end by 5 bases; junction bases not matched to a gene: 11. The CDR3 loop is CASSQEGASGVGDTQYF. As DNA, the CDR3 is TGTGCCAGCAGCCAAGAGGGTGCAAGCGGGGTGGGAGATACGCAGTATTTT.

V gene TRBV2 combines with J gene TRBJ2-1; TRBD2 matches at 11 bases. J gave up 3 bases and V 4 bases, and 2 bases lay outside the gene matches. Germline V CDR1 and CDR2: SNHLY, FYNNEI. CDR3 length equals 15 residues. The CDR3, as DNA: TGTGCCAGCAGTGTACTAGCGGGAGTCTACAATGAGCAGTTCTTC. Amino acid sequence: CASSVLAGVYNEQFF.

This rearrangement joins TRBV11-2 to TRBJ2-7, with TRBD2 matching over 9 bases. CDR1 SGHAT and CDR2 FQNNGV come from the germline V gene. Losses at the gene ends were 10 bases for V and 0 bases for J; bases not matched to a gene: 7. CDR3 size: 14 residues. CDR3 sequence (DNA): TGTGCCATCGCTAGCGGGGTTGGCTCCTACGAGCAGTACTTC. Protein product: CAIASGVGSYEQYF. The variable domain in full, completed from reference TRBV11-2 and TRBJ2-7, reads EAGVAQSPRYKIIEKRQSVAFWCNPISGHATLYWYQQILGQGPKLLIQFQNNGVVDDSQLPKDRFSAERLKGVDSTLKIQPAKLEDSAVYLCAIASGVGSYEQYFGPGTRLTVT.

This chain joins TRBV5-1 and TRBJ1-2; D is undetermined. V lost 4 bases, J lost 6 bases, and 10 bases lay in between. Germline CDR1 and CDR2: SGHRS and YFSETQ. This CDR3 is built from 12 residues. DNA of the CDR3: TGCGCCAGCAGCGTCGAGAGAAATGGCTACACCTTC. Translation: CASSVERNGYTF.

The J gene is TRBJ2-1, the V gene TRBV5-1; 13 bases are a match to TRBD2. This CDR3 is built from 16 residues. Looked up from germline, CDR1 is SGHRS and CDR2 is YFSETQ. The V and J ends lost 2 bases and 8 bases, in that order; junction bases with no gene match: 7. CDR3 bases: TGCGCCAGCAGCTTATTGACTAGCGGGAGGAGGGATGAGCAGTTCTTC. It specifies CASSLLTSGRRDEQFF. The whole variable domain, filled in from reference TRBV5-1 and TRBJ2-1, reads KAGVTQTPRYLIKTRGQQVTLSCSPISGHRSVSWYQQTPGQGLQFLFEYFSETQRNKGNFPGRFSGRQFSNSRSEMNVSTLELGDSALYLCASSLLTSGRRDEQFFGPGTRLTVL.

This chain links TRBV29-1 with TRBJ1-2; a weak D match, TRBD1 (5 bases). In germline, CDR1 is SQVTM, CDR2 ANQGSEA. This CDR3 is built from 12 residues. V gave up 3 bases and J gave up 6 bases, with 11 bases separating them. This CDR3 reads CSVEEGIDGYTF. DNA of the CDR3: TGCAGCGTTGAGGAGGGGATTGATGGCTACACCTTC.

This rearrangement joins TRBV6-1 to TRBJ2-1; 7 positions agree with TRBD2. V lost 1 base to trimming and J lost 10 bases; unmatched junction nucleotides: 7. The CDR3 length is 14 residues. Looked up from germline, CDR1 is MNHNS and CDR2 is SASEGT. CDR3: CASSEVGRAGEQFF. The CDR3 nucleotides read TGTGCCAGCAGTGAAGTTGGGAGGGCGGGGGAGCAGTTCTTC.

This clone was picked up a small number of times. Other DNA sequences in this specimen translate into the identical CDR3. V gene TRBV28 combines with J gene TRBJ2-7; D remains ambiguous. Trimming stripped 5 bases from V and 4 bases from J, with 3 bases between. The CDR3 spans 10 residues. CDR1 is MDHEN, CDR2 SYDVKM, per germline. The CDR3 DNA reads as TGTGCCAGCAGTCAGTACGAGCAGTACTTC. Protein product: CASSQYEQYF. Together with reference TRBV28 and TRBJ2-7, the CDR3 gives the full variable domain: DVKVTQSSRYLVKRTGEKVFLECVQDMDHENMFWYRQDPGLGLRLIYFSYDVKMKEKGDIPEGYSVSREKKERFSLILESASTNQTSMYLCASSQYEQYFGPGTRLTVT.

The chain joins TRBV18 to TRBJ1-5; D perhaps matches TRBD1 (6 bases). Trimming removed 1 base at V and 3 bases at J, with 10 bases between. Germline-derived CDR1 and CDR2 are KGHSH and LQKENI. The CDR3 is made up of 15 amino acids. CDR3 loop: CASSPRGGTNQPQHF. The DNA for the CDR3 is TGTGCCAGCTCACCACGAGGGGGAACCAATCAGCCCCAGCATTTT.